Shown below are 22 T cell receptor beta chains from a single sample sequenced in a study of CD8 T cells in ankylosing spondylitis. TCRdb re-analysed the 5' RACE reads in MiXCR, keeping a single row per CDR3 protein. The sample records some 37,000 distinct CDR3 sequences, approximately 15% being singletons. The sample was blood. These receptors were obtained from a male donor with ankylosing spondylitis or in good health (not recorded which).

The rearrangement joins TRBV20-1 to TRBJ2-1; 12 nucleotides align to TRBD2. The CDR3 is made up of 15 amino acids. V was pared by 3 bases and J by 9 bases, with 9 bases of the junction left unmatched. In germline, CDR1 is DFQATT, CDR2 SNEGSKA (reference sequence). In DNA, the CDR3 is TGCAGTGCTAGTGAACTAGCGGGGGGAATGTTTGAGCAGTTCTTC. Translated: CSASELAGGMFEQFF.

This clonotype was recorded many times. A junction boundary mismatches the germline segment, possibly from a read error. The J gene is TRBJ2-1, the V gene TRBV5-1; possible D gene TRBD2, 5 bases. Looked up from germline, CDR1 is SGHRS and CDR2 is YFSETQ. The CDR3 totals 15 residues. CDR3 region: CASSLGGSSYNEQFF. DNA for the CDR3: TGTGCCAGCAGCTTGGGTGGGAGCTCCTACAATGAGCAGTTCTTC.

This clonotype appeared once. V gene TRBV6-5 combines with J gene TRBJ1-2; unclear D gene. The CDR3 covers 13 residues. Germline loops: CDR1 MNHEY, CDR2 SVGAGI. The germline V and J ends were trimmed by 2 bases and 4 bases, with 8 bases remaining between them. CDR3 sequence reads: CASSYVGFYGYTF. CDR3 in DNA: TGTGCCAGCAGTTACGTCGGCTTCTATGGCTACACCTTC.

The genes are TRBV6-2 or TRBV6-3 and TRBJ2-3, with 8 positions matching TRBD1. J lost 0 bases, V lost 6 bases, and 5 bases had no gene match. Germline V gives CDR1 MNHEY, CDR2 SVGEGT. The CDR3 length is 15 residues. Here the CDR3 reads CASSNRQGSTDTQYF. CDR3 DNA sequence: TGTGCCAGCAGCAACAGACAGGGGAGCACAGATACGCAGTATTTT.

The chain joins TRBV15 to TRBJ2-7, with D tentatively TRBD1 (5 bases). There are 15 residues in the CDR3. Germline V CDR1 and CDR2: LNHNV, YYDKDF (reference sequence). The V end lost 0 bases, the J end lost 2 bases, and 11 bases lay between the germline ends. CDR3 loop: CATSRERGRAYEQYF. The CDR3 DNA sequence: TGTGCCACCAGCAGAGAAAGGGGCAGGGCCTACGAGCAGTACTTC.

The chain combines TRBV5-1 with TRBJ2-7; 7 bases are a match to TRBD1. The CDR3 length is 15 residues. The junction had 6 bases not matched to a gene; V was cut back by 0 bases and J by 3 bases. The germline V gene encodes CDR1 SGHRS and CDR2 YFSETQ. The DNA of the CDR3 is TGCGCCAGCAGCTTGGCCGGTCAGGGGGACTACGAGCAGTACTTC. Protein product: CASSLAGQGDYEQYF.

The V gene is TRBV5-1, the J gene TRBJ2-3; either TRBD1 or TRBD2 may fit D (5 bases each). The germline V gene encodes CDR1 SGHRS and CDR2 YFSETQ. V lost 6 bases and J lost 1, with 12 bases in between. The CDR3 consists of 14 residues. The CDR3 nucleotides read TGCGCCAGCACCCTTGGGGGAGGCACAGATACGCAGTATTTT. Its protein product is CASTLGGGTDTQYF.

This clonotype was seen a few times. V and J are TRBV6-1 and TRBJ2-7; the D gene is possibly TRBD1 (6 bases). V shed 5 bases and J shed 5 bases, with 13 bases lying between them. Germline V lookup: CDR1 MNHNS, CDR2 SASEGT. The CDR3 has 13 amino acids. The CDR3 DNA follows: TGTGCCAGCAGTATGAGCAGGGGCCACGAGCAGTACTTC. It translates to CASSMSRGHEQYF.

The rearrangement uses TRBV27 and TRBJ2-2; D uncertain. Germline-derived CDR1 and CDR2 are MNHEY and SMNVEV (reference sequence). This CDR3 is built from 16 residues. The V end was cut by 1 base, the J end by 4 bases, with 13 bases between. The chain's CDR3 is CASSLLTGTGTGELFF. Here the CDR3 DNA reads TGTGCCAGCAGTTTATTGACGGGTACGGGCACCGGGGAGCTGTTTTTT.

The CDR3 nucleotides read TGCAGTGCCAGGGCCCAAGATACGCAGTATTTT. Its protein is CSARAQDTQYF. This chain joins TRBV20-1 and TRBJ2-3, with D tentatively TRBD1 (5 bases). Trimming stripped 6 bases from V and 5 bases from J, with 9 bases between. The germline gives CDR1 DFQATT, CDR2 SNEGSKA (reference sequence). The CDR3 runs 11 residues.

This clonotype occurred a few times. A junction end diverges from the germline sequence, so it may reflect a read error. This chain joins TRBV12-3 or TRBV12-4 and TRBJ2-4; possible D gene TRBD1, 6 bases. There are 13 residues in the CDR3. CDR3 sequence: CASSPGQTSKTFF. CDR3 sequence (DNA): TGTGCCAGCAGCCCCGGACAGACGTCAAAAACCTTCTTC.

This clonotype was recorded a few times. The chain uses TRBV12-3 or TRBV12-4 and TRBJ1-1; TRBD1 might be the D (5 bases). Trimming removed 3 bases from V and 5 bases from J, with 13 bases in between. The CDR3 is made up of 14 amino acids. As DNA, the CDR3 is TGTGCCAGCAGTTTCCGCGGGGGGGTGACTGAAGCTTTCTTT. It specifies CASSFRGGVTEAFF.

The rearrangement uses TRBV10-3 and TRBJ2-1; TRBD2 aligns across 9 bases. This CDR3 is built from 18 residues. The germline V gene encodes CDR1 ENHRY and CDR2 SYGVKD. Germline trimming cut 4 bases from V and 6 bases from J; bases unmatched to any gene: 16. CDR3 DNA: TGTGCCATCAGTGGAGGGAAAACCCTGGGACTAGCTATCAATGAGCAGTTCTTC. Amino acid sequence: CAISGGKTLGLAINEQFF.

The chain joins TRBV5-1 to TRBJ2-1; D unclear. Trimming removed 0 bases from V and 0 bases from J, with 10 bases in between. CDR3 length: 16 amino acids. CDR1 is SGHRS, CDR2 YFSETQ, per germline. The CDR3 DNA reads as TGCGCCAGCAGCTTGGCAGTGATCAGCTCCTACAATGAGCAGTTCTTC. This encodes CASSLAVISSYNEQFF.

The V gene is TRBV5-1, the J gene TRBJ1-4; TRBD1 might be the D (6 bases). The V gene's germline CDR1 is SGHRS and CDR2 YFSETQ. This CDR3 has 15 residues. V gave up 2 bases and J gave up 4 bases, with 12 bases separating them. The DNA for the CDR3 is TGCGCCAGCAGCTTCCAGGGGTGGGGTAATGAAAAACTGTTTTTT. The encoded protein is CASSFQGWGNEKLFF.

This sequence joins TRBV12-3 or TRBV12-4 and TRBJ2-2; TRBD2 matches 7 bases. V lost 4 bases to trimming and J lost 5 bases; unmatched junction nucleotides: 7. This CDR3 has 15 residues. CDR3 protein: CASSSRGAGTGELFF. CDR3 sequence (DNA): TGTGCCAGCAGTTCGCGGGGAGCGGGGACCGGGGAGCTGTTTTTT.

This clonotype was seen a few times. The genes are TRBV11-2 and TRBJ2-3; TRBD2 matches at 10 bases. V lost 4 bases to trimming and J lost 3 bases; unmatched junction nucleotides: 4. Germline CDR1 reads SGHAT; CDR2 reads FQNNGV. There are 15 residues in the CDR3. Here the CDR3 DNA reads TGTGCCAGCAGCTCGGGACTAGCGTGGACAGATACGCAGTATTTT. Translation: CASSSGLAWTDTQYF.

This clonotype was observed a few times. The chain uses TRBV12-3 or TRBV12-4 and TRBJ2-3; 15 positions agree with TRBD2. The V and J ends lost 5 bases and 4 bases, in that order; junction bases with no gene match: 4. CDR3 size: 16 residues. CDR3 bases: TGTGCCAGCAGTCCCTGGACTAGCGGGGGGGCAGATACGCAGTATTTT. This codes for CASSPWTSGGADTQYF.

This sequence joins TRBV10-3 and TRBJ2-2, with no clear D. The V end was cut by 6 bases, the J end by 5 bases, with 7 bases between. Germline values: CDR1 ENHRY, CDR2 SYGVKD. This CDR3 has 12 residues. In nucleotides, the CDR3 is TGTGCCATCAGCCCACCTACCGGGGAGCTGTTTTTT. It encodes CAISPPTGELFF.

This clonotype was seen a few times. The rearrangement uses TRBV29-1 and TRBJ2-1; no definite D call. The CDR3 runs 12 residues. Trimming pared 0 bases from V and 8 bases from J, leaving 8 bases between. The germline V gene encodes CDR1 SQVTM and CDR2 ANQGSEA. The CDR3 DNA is TGCAGCGTTGAAGATCAAGAGGATGAGCAGTTCTTC. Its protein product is CSVEDQEDEQFF.

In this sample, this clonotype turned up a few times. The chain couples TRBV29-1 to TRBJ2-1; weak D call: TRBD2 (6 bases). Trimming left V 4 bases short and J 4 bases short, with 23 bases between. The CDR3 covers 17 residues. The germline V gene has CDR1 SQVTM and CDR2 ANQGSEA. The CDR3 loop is CSVGPGVTFEGYNEQFF. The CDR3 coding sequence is TGCAGCGTTGGGCCGGGAGTCACCTTTGAAGGATACAATGAGCAGTTCTTC.

The CDR3 protein is CASSQGSGGEKLFF. DNA of the CDR3: TGCGCCAGCAGCCAAGGCTCAGGGGGGGAAAAACTGTTTTTT. The V and J genes are TRBV4-3 and TRBJ1-4; 7 bases line up with TRBD1. V shed 1 base and J 8 bases; nucleotides not matched to a gene: 4. The CDR3 runs 14 residues. CDR1 LGHNA and CDR2 YSLEER come from the germline V gene.